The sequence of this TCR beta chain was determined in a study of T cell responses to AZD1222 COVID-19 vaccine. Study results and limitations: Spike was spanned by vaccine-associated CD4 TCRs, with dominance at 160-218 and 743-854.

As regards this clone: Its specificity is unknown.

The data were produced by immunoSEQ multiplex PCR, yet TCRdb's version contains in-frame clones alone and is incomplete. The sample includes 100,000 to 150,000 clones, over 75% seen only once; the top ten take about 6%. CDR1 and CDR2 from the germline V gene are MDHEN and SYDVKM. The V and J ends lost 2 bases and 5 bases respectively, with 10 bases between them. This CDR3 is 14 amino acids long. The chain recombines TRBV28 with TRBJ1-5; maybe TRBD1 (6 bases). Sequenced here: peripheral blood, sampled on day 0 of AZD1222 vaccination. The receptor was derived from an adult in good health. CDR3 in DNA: TGTGCCAGCAGTTTAACAGGGCGGTATCAGCCCCAGCATTTT. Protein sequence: CASSLTGRYQPQHF.